This T cell receptor beta chain is drawn from a study of T cell clones after liver transplantation. Study background: Subjects received no induction therapy and standard immunosuppression until randomization at 12-24 months post-transplant. At least one year of complete immunosuppression withdrawal without enzymes over twice normal defined tolerance.

The data were produced by immunoSEQ multiplex PCR, yet TCRdb's version contains in-frame clones alone and is incomplete. The table has some 120,000 clones, just over 90% seen once. Concerning this clone: The target antigen is unknown.

Study-level results: In two subjects, few donor cells limited the measurable donor-reactive repertoire.

This receptor was identified in a human patient who received a liver transplant. Some T cells may be graft donor cells. The sequencing here drew on CD4+ T cells from blood, taken 12 months after liver transplant.

CDR3 DNA sequence: TGTGCCAGCAGCTTTCGAATGGGGATCTACGAGCAGTACTTC. Amino acid sequence: CASSFRMGIYEQYF. The chain uses TRBV11-2 and TRBJ2-7; D unresolved. Trimming stripped 3 bases from V and 3 bases from J, with 12 bases between. CDR3 length: 14 amino acids. The V gene's germline CDR1 is SGHAT and CDR2 FQNNGV. Full variable domain (outside the CDR3, taken from reference TRBV11-2 and TRBJ2-7): EAGVAQSPRYKIIEKRQSVAFWCNPISGHATLYWYQQILGQGPKLLIQFQNNGVVDDSQLPKDRFSAERLKGVDSTLKIQPAKLEDSAVYLCASSFRMGIYEQYFGPGTRLTVT.